A single sample is the source of the 14 T cell receptor beta chains below, sequenced in a study of shared clonotypes between healthy human individuals. Measured with immunoSEQ multiplex PCR; TCRdb has only the in-frame clones, and not every one. The sample has some 530,000 clones, 81% seen once; the top ten hold more than 9.5%. Sequenced input: PBMCs. The receptors originated from a woman in her thirties or forties in good health. Some clones in this sample may be carry-over from other donors' samples.

In this sample, this clone turned up a few times. This likely stems from a read error, as it lies one base from a far larger clone. V and J are TRBV4-2 and TRBJ2-5, with 12 nucleotides matching TRBD2. Germline V gene sequence: CDR1 LGHNA, CDR2 YNFKEQ. The CDR3 is made up of 17 amino acids. The CDR3 bases are TGTGCCAGCAGCCAAGGAACTAGCGGGGGGACCCAAGAGACCCGGTACTTC. As protein: CASSQGTSGGTQETRYF.

As to this clone: A far larger clone is only one base removed, so a read error is likely. The V and J genes are TRBV5-4 and TRBJ2-2; maybe TRBD1 (6 bases). The CDR3 is 15 residues long. In germline, CDR1 is SGHNT, CDR2 YYREEE (reference sequence). The CDR3 nucleotides read TGTGACAGCAGCTTGACAGGACAGAGGATCGGGGAGCTGTTTTTT. The encoded protein is CDSSLTGQRIGELFF. Supplemented by reference TRBV5-4 and TRBJ2-2, the full variable domain reads ETGVTQSPTHLIKTRGQQVTLRCSSQSGHNTVSWYQQALGQGPQFIFQYYREEENGRGNFPPRFSGLQFPNYSSELNVNALELDDSALYLCDSSLTGQRIGELFFGEGSRLTVL.

Concerning this clone: One base separates it from a far larger clone, so it is likely a read error. The CDR3 carries no conserved terminal phenylalanine or tryptophan, so it likely arises from a read error. Other DNA sequences in this specimen translate into the identical CDR3. This chain connects TRBV29-1 to TRBJ2-7; 11 positions agree with TRBD1. The CDR3 sequence is 14 residues long. After removal of 1 base from V and 3 bases from J, the junction contained 2 bases not matched to a gene. CDR1 SQVTM and CDR2 ANQGSEA come from the germline V gene. In DNA, the CDR3 is TGCAGCGTTGAAGGGGACAGGGGGATCTACGAGCAGTACCTC. This codes for CSVEGDRGIYEQYL.

This clone was counted once. With a far larger clone one base away, a read error is the likely cause. The chain combines TRBV11-3 with TRBJ2-3; 13 bases are a match to TRBD2. Germline V gene sequence: CDR1 SGHNT, CDR2 YENEEA. The CDR3 extends over 19 amino acids. The CDR3 protein is CAGSDRRGGLAGVADTQYF. In nucleotides, the CDR3 is TGTGCCGGCAGCGACAGAAGGGGAGGACTAGCGGGAGTGGCAGATACGCAGTATTTT.

A remark on this clone: A much larger clone lies one base from this, so it may be a read error. The J gene is TRBJ2-1, the V gene TRBV5-1, with 7 nucleotides matching TRBD2. V lost 7 bases to trimming and J lost 1 base; unmatched junction nucleotides: 11. Germline V lookup: CDR1 SGHRS, CDR2 YFSETQ. CDR3 length: 16 residues. This chain's CDR3 is CASGQTIAGSYNEQFF. The CDR3, as DNA: TGCGCCAGCGGCCAAACCATAGCGGGTTCCTACAATGAGCAGTTCTTC.

This clone has more than one count but fewer than ten. The chain links TRBV11-3 to TRBJ2-1; perhaps TRBD2 as D (5 bases). This CDR3 has 13 amino acids. CDR1 SGHNT and CDR2 YENEEA come from the germline V gene. V lost 5 bases to trimming and J lost 12 bases, with 17 bases between them. The DNA for the CDR3 is TGTGCCAGCAGCCGCGGACCCGACCGGGGGCAGTTCTTC. This codes for CASSRGPDRGQFF.

V and J are TRBV14 and TRBJ1-3; TRBD1 agrees at 7 bases. V gave up 3 bases and J gave up 0 bases; unmatched junction bases: 5. CDR1 is SGHDN and CDR2 is FVKESK in the germline V gene. This CDR3 is built from 16 residues. The chain's CDR3 is CASSHLGQLSGNTIYF. CDR3 nucleotide sequence: TGTGCCAGCAGCCACCTGGGACAGCTCTCTGGAAACACCATATATTTT.

The chain combines TRBV30 with TRBJ1-2; 7 positions match TRBD1. CDR3 size: 17 residues. Germline CDR1 is GTSNPN and CDR2 is SVGIG (reference sequence). The J segment lost 3 bases and the V segment lost 3 bases, leaving 16 bases of the junction unmatched. The CDR3 is CAWRQGQVLSLHYGYTF. Written as DNA, the CDR3 is TGTGCCTGGAGACAAGGACAGGTGCTCTCTTTGCACTATGGCTACACCTTC.

This chain connects TRBV11-2 to TRBJ2-7; D is uncertain. CDR1 and CDR2 from the germline V gene are SGHAT and FQNNGV. The CDR3 extends over 15 amino acids. V lost 0 bases and J lost 0, with 9 bases in between. CDR3 sequence: CASSLDRPHSYEQYF. The CDR3 DNA reads TGTGCCAGCAGCTTAGATCGTCCGCACTCCTACGAGCAGTACTTC.

At least ten counts were recorded for this clone. The V and J genes are TRBV15 and TRBJ2-3; the D gene could be TRBD1 or TRBD2 (5 bases each). Germline V gene sequence: CDR1 LNHNV, CDR2 YYDKDF (reference sequence). The germline V and J ends were trimmed by 1 base and 6 bases, with 14 bases remaining between them. There are 15 residues in the CDR3. The CDR3 DNA reads as TGTGCCACCAGCAGAGCCCGGGACGGGGTGGATACGCAGTATTTT. As protein: CATSRARDGVDTQYF.

The rearrangement joins TRBV7-6 to TRBJ2-2, with TRBD2 identical over 13 bases. Germline CDR1 and CDR2: SGHVS and FNYEAQ. V gave up 5 bases and J gave up 4 bases; unmatched junction bases: 4. The CDR3 totals 16 residues. The CDR3 nucleotides read TGTGCCAGCAGCCCCCGACTAGCGGGAGGCACCGGGGAGCTGTTTTTT. It specifies CASSPRLAGGTGELFF. Full variable domain (remainder filled in from reference TRBV7-6 and TRBJ2-2): GAGVSQSPRYKVTKRGQDVALRCDPISGHVSLYWYRQALGQGPEFLTYFNYEAQQDKSGLPNDRFSAERPEGSISTLTIQRTEQRDSAMYRCASSPRLAGGTGELFFGEGSRLTVL.

The chain recombines TRBV9 with TRBJ1-4; no reliable D call. V dropped 4 bases and J dropped 4 bases, with 17 bases sitting between them. Germline V gene sequence: CDR1 SGDLS, CDR2 YYNGEE. The CDR3 spans 16 residues. The CDR3 DNA is TGTGCCAGCAGCCTTGGGGTAGGAAGTTTTAATGAAAAACTGTTTTTT. Translation gives CASSLGVGSFNEKLFF.

A few counts support this clone. V and J are TRBV6-1 and TRBJ2-5; a weak D match, TRBD1 (6 bases). The DNA matches TRBJ2-7 better at its end, which makes the J call doubtful. The CDR3 is 12 amino acids. The germline V gene encodes CDR1 MNHNS and CDR2 SASEGT. The CDR3 loop is CASRTGSYEQYF. CDR3 DNA sequence: TGTGCCAGCAGGACAGGATCCTACGAGCAGTACTTC.

This clone has just a few counts. A much more abundant neighbour one base away suggests this may be a read error. V is TRBV7-8 and J is TRBJ2-7; D is unclear. The V gene's germline CDR1 is SGHVS and CDR2 FQNEAQ. The CDR3 contains 13 residues. This chain's CDR3 is CAGSFIPSYEQYF. CDR3 in DNA: TGTGCCGGCAGCTTTATCCCCTCCTACGAGCAGTACTTC.